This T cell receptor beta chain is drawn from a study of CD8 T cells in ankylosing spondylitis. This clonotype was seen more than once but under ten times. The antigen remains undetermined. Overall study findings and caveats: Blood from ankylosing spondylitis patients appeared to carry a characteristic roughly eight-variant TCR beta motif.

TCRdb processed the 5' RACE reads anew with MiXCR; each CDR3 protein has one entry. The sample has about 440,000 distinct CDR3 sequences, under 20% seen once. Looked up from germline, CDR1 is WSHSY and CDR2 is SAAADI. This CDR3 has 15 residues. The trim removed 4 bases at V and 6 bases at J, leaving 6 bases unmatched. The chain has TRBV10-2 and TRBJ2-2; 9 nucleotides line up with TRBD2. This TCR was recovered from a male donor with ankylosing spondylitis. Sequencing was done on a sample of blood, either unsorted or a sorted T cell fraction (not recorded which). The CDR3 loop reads CASSGLADRSGELFF. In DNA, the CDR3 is TGCGCCAGCAGTGGACTAGCGGACCGGTCCGGGGAGCTGTTTTTT.